The 20 T cell receptor beta chains below were found in one sample sequenced in a study of T cell responses to AZD1222 COVID-19 vaccine. TCRdb's copy holds only in-frame clones and misses some; the assay was immunoSEQ multiplex PCR. This sample has over 80,000 clones, with 75% to 90% found just once. The source material was peripheral blood, sampled on day 0 of AZD1222 vaccination. These receptors were taken from an adult in good health.

V is TRBV12-3 or TRBV12-4 and J is TRBJ2-1; the D gene could be TRBD1 or TRBD2 (6 bases each). V lost 6 bases to trimming and J lost 12 bases, with 15 bases between them. The CDR3 is made up of 12 amino acids. In DNA, the CDR3 is TGTGCCAGCAGCGGGCTGGGGGGCGGGCAGTTCTTC. Its translation: CASSGLGGGQFF.

V gene TRBV15 combines with J gene TRBJ1-4; D might be TRBD1 (6 bases). This CDR3 region has 19 residues. V shed 1 base and J shed 0 bases, with 18 bases lying between them. The V gene's germline CDR1 is LNHNV and CDR2 YYDKDF (reference sequence). The DNA of the CDR3 is TGTGCCACCAGCAGAGGGAACAGGGCCGTCGGTGCAACTAATGAAAAACTGTTTTTT. It yields the protein CATSRGNRAVGATNEKLFF.

This clone appeared a single time. The chain uses TRBV27 and TRBJ1-2; D gene ambiguous. Trimming removed 8 bases from V and 6 bases from J, with 25 bases in between. The V gene's germline CDR1 is MNHEY and CDR2 SMNVEV (reference sequence). This CDR3 spans 16 amino acids. Here the CDR3 DNA reads TGTGCCAGCTCTTCACTTAGCTACCACGTGGGCGATGGCTACACCTTC. It translates to CASSSLSYHVGDGYTF.

The J gene is TRBJ2-4, the V gene TRBV21-1; the D call in the table, TRBD1, was not verified against the DNA. TRBV21-1 is a pseudogene. The CDR3 covers 20 residues. The CDR3, as DNA: TGTGCCAGCAGCAAAGACCCGGACAGAGTAAGGGTTTCGGCCAAAAACATTCAGTACTTC. This encodes CASSKDPDRVRVSAKNIQYF.

The gene calls are TRBV10-3 and TRBJ2-1; 10 bases agree with TRBD2. Germline values: CDR1 ENHRY, CDR2 SYGVKD. The V gene end was trimmed by 6 bases and the J gene end by 10 bases; junction bases not matched to a gene: 9. This CDR3 spans 14 amino acids. CDR3 sequence: CAIRPGLATGEQFF. The CDR3 DNA follows: TGTGCCATCAGGCCGGGACTAGCGACCGGCGAGCAGTTCTTC.

The V and J genes are TRBV10-3 and TRBJ1-1; D is uncertain. CDR1 is ENHRY, CDR2 SYGVKD, per germline. Trimming cost V 6 bases and J 7 bases, with 9 bases left between them. The CDR3 extends over 11 amino acids. The CDR3 is CAISSDGEAFF. DNA for the CDR3: TGTGCCATCAGCTCGGACGGTGAAGCTTTCTTT.

J is TRBJ1-5 and V is TRBV15, with 7 bases fitting TRBD1. V lost 1 base to trimming and J lost 1 base; unmatched junction nucleotides: 1. From germline, CDR1 is LNHNV and CDR2 YYDKDF (reference sequence). There are 15 residues in the CDR3. In nucleotides, the CDR3 is TGTGCCACCAGCAGAGGGACAGGAAGCAATCAGCCCCAGCATTTT. It codes for CATSRGTGSNQPQHF.

This clone was observed a few times. The V gene is TRBV14, the J gene TRBJ1-2; 7 bases agree with TRBD1. The V and J ends lost 4 bases and 4 bases, in that order; junction bases with no gene match: 15. The V gene's germline CDR1 is SGHDN and CDR2 FVKESK. The CDR3 consists of 17 residues. CDR3 protein: CASSLSGPGRGLYGYTF. As DNA, the CDR3 is TGTGCCAGCAGCCTATCAGGTCCCGGGAGGGGGCTCTATGGCTACACCTTC.

The rearrangement joins TRBV6-5 to TRBJ1-5; D unclear. Germline V gene sequence: CDR1 MNHEY, CDR2 SVGAGI. Trimming pared 0 bases from V and 14 bases from J, leaving 14 bases between. The CDR3 spans 13 residues. CDR3 DNA sequence: TGTGCCAGCAGTTACTCGACTTTCGCCCCGAAGCATTTT. It codes for CASSYSTFAPKHF.

The chain carries TRBV6-5 and TRBJ1-4, with D hard to call. The CDR3 has 15 residues. CDR1 and CDR2 (germline): MNHEY, SVGAGI. V was pared by 4 bases and J by 3 bases, with 12 bases between. This chain's CDR3 is CASSSTREPNEKLFF. DNA of the CDR3: TGTGCCAGCAGTTCCACCCGAGAACCTAATGAAAAACTGTTTTTT.

The chain has TRBV18 and TRBJ2-7; D gene unclear. The CDR3 runs to 15 residues. Germline values: CDR1 KGHSH, CDR2 LQKENI. V shed 4 bases and J shed 4 bases, with 17 bases lying between them. The CDR3 spells CASSLDLETLYEQYF. The DNA of the CDR3 is TGTGCCAGCTCACTTGACTTGGAGACCCTTTACGAGCAGTACTTC.

A single count supports this clone. The genes are TRBV10-3 and TRBJ1-4; 7 positions match TRBD1. J gave up 8 bases and V 3 bases, and 6 bases lay outside the gene matches. The CDR3 is 14 amino acids. Germline lookup yields CDR1 ENHRY and CDR2 SYGVKD. This CDR3 reads CAISDRQGGEKLFF. The CDR3, as DNA: TGTGCCATCAGTGATAGACAGGGCGGCGAAAAACTGTTTTTT.

The chain couples TRBV24-1 to TRBJ2-1; TRBD2 agrees at 8 bases. V lost 3 bases, J lost 3 bases, and 6 bases stayed unmatched. CDR3 length: 16 residues. The germline CDR1 and CDR2 sequences are KGHDR and SFDVKD. CDR3 bases: TGTGCCACCAGTGATGCTAAAGCGGGGGACTACAATGAGCAGTTCTTC. This encodes CATSDAKAGDYNEQFF.

The V and J genes are TRBV28 and TRBJ2-5; TRBD1 matches 10 bases. The germline CDR1 and CDR2 sequences are MDHEN and SYDVKM. This CDR3 has 15 amino acids. The junction had 9 bases not matched to a gene; V was cut back by 7 bases and J by 4 bases. CDR3 protein: CASTSTGGPRETQYF. The DNA for the CDR3 is TGTGCCAGCACCTCGACAGGGGGCCCTCGAGAGACCCAGTACTTC.

The V call is TRBV20-1, the J call TRBJ2-1; tentatively, D is TRBD2 (6 bases). CDR1 is DFQATT, CDR2 SNEGSKA, per germline (reference sequence). The CDR3 is 10 amino acids. V dropped 5 bases and J dropped 12 bases, with 11 bases sitting between them. The CDR3 region has the DNA TGCAGTGCTGGCGGGACGCCGCAGTTCTTC. Its protein product is CSAGGTPQFF.

This clone was found once. V is TRBV4-1 and J is TRBJ1-5, with D unclear. This CDR3 has 13 amino acids. The germline V gene has CDR1 MGHRA and CDR2 YSYEKL. The V end was cut by 3 bases, the J end by 5 bases, with 8 bases between. The CDR3 loop reads CASSQTGHQPQHF. The DNA for the CDR3 is TGCGCCAGCAGCCAGACGGGTCATCAGCCCCAGCATTTT.

This chain links TRBV6-5 with TRBJ1-1; unclear D gene. The V gene lost 4 bases and the J gene lost 0 bases, with 9 bases spanning the gap. Germline lookup yields CDR1 MNHEY and CDR2 SVGAGI. The CDR3 length is 14 residues. The CDR3 sequence: CASSSTSLNTEAFF. DNA of the CDR3: TGTGCCAGCAGTTCGACATCCTTGAACACTGAAGCTTTCTTT.

The gene calls are TRBV6-5 and TRBJ2-1, with a weak D call TRBD2 (6 bases). This CDR3 spans 13 amino acids. V was pared by 8 bases and J by 3 bases, with 11 bases between. Germline V CDR1 and CDR2: MNHEY, SVGAGI. The CDR3 here is CASSRDFYNEQFF. The CDR3, as DNA: TGTGCCAGCTCCCGGGACTTCTACAATGAGCAGTTCTTC.

The gene calls are TRBV5-1 and TRBJ1-3; D call uncertain. V was clipped by 0 bases and J by 2 bases, with 15 bases between them. The CDR3 is 17 residues long. Germline lookup yields CDR1 SGHRS and CDR2 YFSETQ. CDR3 bases: TGCGCCAGCAGCTTGGCTTCCATCCGGGTACCTGGAAACACCATATATTTT. It is translated as CASSLASIRVPGNTIYF.

The J gene is TRBJ1-1, the V gene TRBV19; D perhaps matches TRBD1 (5 bases). CDR1 and CDR2 (germline): LNHDA, SQIVND (reference sequence). The CDR3 spans 16 residues. The ends were cut back, 3 bases at V and 6 bases at J, with 20 bases in the middle. DNA of the CDR3: TGTGCCAGTAGTATCAGATTTTCAGCAGGGCTCCCTGAAGCTTTCTTT. Its translation: CASSIRFSAGLPEAFF.